This TCR beta chain stems from a study of early T cells in non-severe SARS-CoV-2 infection. Using its own MiXCR run on the 5' RACE reads, TCRdb lists one record per CDR3 protein. This table holds fewer than 80,000 distinct CDR3 sequences, roughly an eighth found once. This clonotype was recorded a few times. Germline V CDR1 and CDR2: DFQATT, SNEGSKA (reference sequence). V was shortened by 3 bases and J by 9 bases, with 19 bases between the two germline ends. The CDR3 spans 14 residues. The sequencing sample was made of whole blood. This clonotype was sampled from an adult who was a healthcare worker with PCR-confirmed SARS-CoV-2 infection or an uninfected control (not recorded which). This chain connects TRBV20-1 to TRBJ2-3; D possibly corresponds to TRBD2 (5 bases). CDR3 DNA: TGCAGTGCTAGTAGCGACTCCCCCGTTGGAACGCAGTATTTT. It yields the protein CSASSDSPVGTQYF.